The rows below give T cell receptor beta chains drawn from one sample of a study of T cells after yellow fever vaccination. TCRdb used MiXCR to reprocess the 5' RACE reads, holding one entry per CDR3 protein. The table has 4,500 to 6,000 distinct CDR3 sequences, about 6.3% seen once; the top ten hold roughly 60%. Sequences were derived from PBMCs, either bulk or a sorted T-cell subset (CD4+, CD8+, memory, or dextramer-sorted; not recorded which), sampled more than 14 days after the first yellow fever vaccination. These receptors all come from a man aged 18 to 29 who received the YFV17D yellow fever vaccine. Each CDR3 is given with its conserved first and last residue. Fields, in order: D gene, clone size, V gene, J gene, CDR3 protein, CDR3 DNA. The D gene is left open where the match is weak. Only part of the rows carry a size: once, few, many, or a class if the clone is expanded.

.	many	TRBV4-3	TRBJ2-7	CASSQEAGGGEQYF	TGCGCCAGCAGCCAAGAGGCGGGTGGCGGCGAGCAGTACTTC
.	many	TRBV2	TRBJ2-1	CASSDRASYNEQFF	TGTGCCAGCAGTGACAGGGCCTCCTACAATGAGCAGTTCTTC
.	many	TRBV10-2	TRBJ1-2	CASSKDILTDGYTF	TGCGCCAGCAGCAAAGACATATTGACGGATGGCTACACCTTC
.	many	TRBV12-3/TRBV12-4	TRBJ1-1	CASSLWQGRTEAFF	TGTGCCAGCAGTTTGTGGCAGGGTAGGACTGAAGCTTTCTTT
TRBD1	many	TRBV7-9	TRBJ2-3	CASSSTGTGGLDTQYF	TGTGCCAGCAGCTCGACCGGGACAGGGGGCCTCGATACGCAGTATTTT
.	many	TRBV12-3/TRBV12-4	TRBJ2-3	CASSSYRTDTQYF	TGTGCCAGCAGTTCATATCGCACAGATACGCAGTATTTT
.	.	TRBV10-3	TRBJ1-5	CAISEGGNQPQHF	TGTGCCATCAGTGAGGGGGGCAATCAGCCCCAGCATTTT
.	many	TRBV6-4	TRBJ1-5	CASSDSSRETQPQHF	TGTGCCAGCAGTGACTCGAGCAGGGAGACTCAGCCCCAGCATTTT
.	many	TRBV19	TRBJ1-5	CASRSNVGQIIYSNQPQHF	TGTGCCAGTAGATCCAACGTCGGACAGATAATCTATAGCAATCAGCCCCAGCATTTT
TRBD1	many	TRBV15	TRBJ1-1	CATGRGVAEAFF	TGTGCCACAGGCAGGGGGGTCGCTGAAGCTTTCTTT
.	many	TRBV6-4	TRBJ2-3	CASSDEGYTQYF	TGTGCCAGCAGTGACGAGGGATACACGCAGTATTTT
TRBD1	many	TRBV6-2/TRBV6-3	TRBJ2-2	CASRVDRGLAGELFF	TGTGCCAGCAGGGTGGACAGGGGGCTCGCCGGGGAGCTGTTTTTT
.	many	TRBV30	TRBJ2-7	CAWSVQVQYEQYF	TGTGCCTGGAGTGTACAGGTCCAGTACGAGCAGTACTTC
.	many	TRBV11-1	TRBJ2-7	CASSLEPRSEQYF	TGTGCCAGCAGCTTAGAACCTCGGAGCGAGCAGTACTTC
.	many	TRBV5-4	TRBJ2-7	CASSLAGAGSPYEQYF	TGTGCCAGCAGCTTGGCTGGGGCAGGGAGTCCCTACGAGCAGTACTTC
.	many	TRBV13	TRBJ2-5	CASSEPGTQETQYF	TGTGCCAGCAGCGAACCCGGAACGCAAGAGACCCAGTACTTC
.	many	TRBV12-3/TRBV12-4	TRBJ1-2	CASSLGGTHGYTF	TGTGCCAGCAGTTTAGGGGGGACCCATGGCTACACCTTC
.	many	TRBV6-2/TRBV6-3	TRBJ2-5	CASRTQETQYF	TGTGCCAGCAGAACACAAGAGACCCAGTACTTC
TRBD1	many	TRBV24-1	TRBJ2-3	CATSDRTGGTDTQYF	TGTGCCACCAGTGATAGGACAGGGGGCACAGATACGCAGTATTTT
.	many	TRBV7-9	TRBJ1-2	CASSLAGNYGYTF	TGTGCCAGCAGCTTAGCAGGGAACTATGGCTACACCTTC
TRBD1	many	TRBV5-1	TRBJ1-1	CASSQGVGTEAFF	TGCGCCAGTTCACAGGGGGTTGGCACTGAAGCTTTCTTT
.	.	TRBV24-1	TRBJ1-6	CATSSGMRFRKLYNSPLHF	TGTGCCACCAGTTCCGGAATGCGGTTTCGAAAACTCTATAATTCACCCCTCCACTTT
.	many	TRBV9	TRBJ2-1	CASSGGGVPYNEQFF	TGTGCCAGCAGCGGGGGTGGGGTACCCTACAATGAGCAGTTCTTC
.	many	TRBV29-1	TRBJ1-1	CSVAGRNTEAFF	TGCAGCGTTGCCGGTAGGAACACTGAAGCTTTCTTT
.	many	TRBV9	TRBJ1-3	CASSPGTAQPAGNTIYF	TGTGCCAGCAGCCCCGGGACGGCTCAGCCGGCTGGAAACACCATATATTTT
TRBD1	large	TRBV10-2	TRBJ2-7	CASMTGHSYEQYF	TGCGCCAGCATGACAGGGCACTCCTACGAGCAGTACTTC
.	medium-sized	TRBV2	TRBJ2-1	CASVPGRNNEQFF	TGTGCCAGCGTTCCGGGACGGAACAATGAGCAGTTCTTC
TRBD1	few	TRBV12-3/TRBV12-4	TRBJ1-5	CASSSRDRGVGYSNQPQHF	TGTGCCAGCAGTTCAAGGGACAGGGGGGTAGGTTATAGCAATCAGCCCCAGCATTTT
.	many	TRBV5-1	TRBJ2-2	CASRGIDPNTGELFF	TGCGCCAGCCGAGGGATAGATCCGAACACCGGGGAGCTGTTTTTT
.	many	TRBV11-2	TRBJ2-5	CASSLGQVEVGEETQYF	TGTGCCAGCAGCTTGGGGCAGGTGGAGGTCGGGGAAGAGACCCAGTACTTC
.	many	TRBV30	TRBJ2-7	CAYAREGEQYF	TGTGCCTACGCCAGGGAAGGCGAGCAGTACTTC
.	few	TRBV5-6	TRBJ2-1	CARGPGGRHNEQFF	TGTGCCAGGGGCCCCGGGGGACGGCACAATGAGCAGTTCTTC
.	many	TRBV7-2	TRBJ1-2	CASSLGALGYGYTF	TGTGCCAGCAGCTTAGGGGCCCTGGGGTATGGCTACACCTTC
.	.	TRBV12-3/TRBV12-4	TRBJ2-2	CASSNIRNINTGELFF	TGTGCCAGCAGCAACATTCGGAACATCAACACCGGGGAGCTGTTTTTT
.	many	TRBV7-2	TRBJ2-5	CASSLWGRAQETQYF	TGTGCCAGCAGCCTATGGGGCAGGGCCCAAGAGACCCAGTACTTC
.	many	TRBV6-5	TRBJ2-3	CACARDTDTQYF	TGTGCTTGCGCAAGAGACACAGATACGCAGTATTTT
.	many	TRBV27	TRBJ2-2	CASSFHTGELFF	TGTGCCAGCAGTTTTCACACCGGGGAGCTGTTTTTT
.	hyperexpanded	TRBV5-4	TRBJ2-1	CASSLDGTSYNEQFF	TGTGCCAGCAGCTTGGATGGGACTTCGTACAATGAGCAGTTCTTC
.	many	TRBV6-5	TRBJ1-1	CASSTPNQGGDTEAFF	TGTGCCAGCAGTACCCCAAACCAGGGAGGGGACACTGAAGCTTTCTTT
.	many	TRBV28	TRBJ1-6	CASSFRQGLRSYNSPLHF	TGTGCCAGCAGTTTTCGGCAGGGACTTCGGTCCTATAATTCACCCCTCCACTTT
.	many	TRBV7-2	TRBJ2-3	CASSLVAWDTQYF	TGTGCCAGCAGCTTAGTAGCTTGGGATACGCAGTATTTT
TRBD2	many	TRBV10-1	TRBJ2-5	CASSEGLAEQETQYF	TGCGCCAGCAGTGAAGGACTAGCGGAACAAGAGACCCAGTACTTC
TRBD1	many	TRBV5-1	TRBJ1-6	CASSVDRGHNSPLHF	TGCGCCAGCAGCGTGGACAGGGGCCATAATTCACCCCTCCACTTT
.	many	TRBV4-3	TRBJ2-5	CASSQGQGPETQYF	TGCGCCAGCAGCCAAGGTCAGGGGCCGGAGACCCAGTACTTC
.	medium-sized	TRBV7-2	TRBJ2-2	CASSLLVGAGELFF	TGTGCCAGCAGCTTGCTGGTGGGGGCCGGGGAGCTGTTTTTT
.	.	TRBV30	TRBJ2-7	CAWGQSYEQYF	TGTGCCTGGGGGCAGTCCTACGAGCAGTACTTC
TRBD1	many	TRBV20-1	TRBJ2-1	CSAILDRVFWNEQFF	TGCAGTGCTATCCTAGACAGGGTATTTTGGAATGAGCAGTTCTTC
TRBD2	many	TRBV20-1	TRBJ2-3	CSARVFGGNTDTQYF	TGCAGTGCTAGAGTCTTCGGGGGGAACACAGATACGCAGTATTTT